A single sample gave rise to the 26 T cell receptor beta chains below, sequenced in a study of cytomegalovirus exposure and HLA in healthy donors. 13 Jbeta primers and 60 Vbeta primers were used for the PCR. This table comes from immunoSEQ multiplex PCR, and its TCRdb copy is limited to in-frame clones, with some not included. Among roughly 67,000 clones, roughly 80% were seen once, and the ten largest hold around 3%. Sequenced input: PBMCs. The receptors derive from a woman aged 25 to 39 in good health and CMV-seronegative.

CDR3 protein: CASFGLAGNTGELFF. CDR3 coding DNA: TGTGCCAGCTTCGGACTAGCGGGGAACACCGGGGAGCTGTTTTTT. The genes are TRBV7-9 and TRBJ2-2; TRBD2 agrees at 11 bases. CDR3 length: 15 residues. Per the germline V gene, CDR1 is SEHNR and CDR2 is FQNEAQ (reference sequence). V shed 8 bases and J 1 base; nucleotides not matched to a gene: 3.

The gene calls are TRBV2 and TRBJ1-1, with D uncertain. V was shortened by 5 bases and J by 4 bases, with 14 bases between the two germline ends. This CDR3 is built from 14 residues. CDR1 SNHLY and CDR2 FYNNEI come from the germline V gene. CDR3 residues: CASSFTQVGTEAFF. The DNA of the CDR3 is TGTGCCAGCAGTTTCACCCAGGTGGGCACTGAAGCTTTCTTT.

The chain recombines TRBV6-1 with TRBJ1-2; tentative D call: TRBD1 (5 bases). The V end was cut by 2 bases, the J end by 5 bases, with 9 bases between. Per germline, CDR1 MNHNS and CDR2 SASEGT. The CDR3 runs to 13 residues. In DNA, the CDR3 is TGTGCCAGCAGTGAACACGGGGGATATGGCTACACCTTC. Encoded protein: CASSEHGGYGYTF.

The chain uses TRBV6-6 and TRBJ2-3, with 9 nucleotides matching TRBD2. Germline V CDR1 and CDR2: MNHNY, SVGAGI (reference sequence). CDR3 length equals 15 residues. Trimming removed 1 base from V and 4 bases from J; junction bases left unmatched: 3. The CDR3 nucleotides read TGTGCCAGCAGTTACTTAGCGGGGGACCCAGATACGCAGTATTTT. This gives the protein CASSYLAGDPDTQYF.

V and J are TRBV7-6 and TRBJ1-2; D is ambiguous. Trimming took off 2 bases at V and 2 bases at J, with 18 bases between the two ends. The CDR3 sequence is 17 residues long. The germline CDR1 and CDR2 sequences are SGHVS and FNYEAQ. For the CDR3, the DNA is TGTGCCAGCAGCTTAACACCCGCTGGGGAGGGAAACTATGGCTACACCTTC. The encoded protein is CASSLTPAGEGNYGYTF.

The V and J genes are TRBV5-1 and TRBJ2-7; D is undetermined. CDR3 length: 14 amino acids. Trimming removed 0 bases from V and 0 bases from J, with 7 bases in between. Germline V gene sequence: CDR1 SGHRS, CDR2 YFSETQ. The CDR3 loop is CASSLEVSSYEQYF. CDR3 bases: TGCGCCAGCAGCTTGGAAGTGAGCTCCTACGAGCAGTACTTC.

The chain carries TRBV28 and TRBJ1-2; D might be TRBD1 (6 bases). The ends were cut back, 4 bases at V and 4 bases at J, with 7 bases in the middle. This CDR3 is 12 amino acids long. In germline, CDR1 is MDHEN, CDR2 SYDVKM. CDR3 sequence (DNA): TGTGCCAGCAGTTCCAGGGGCTATGGCTACACCTTC. Amino acid sequence: CASSSRGYGYTF.

The CDR3 reads CASSPARVANTEAFF. CDR3 bases: TGTGCCAGCAGTCCCGCGAGGGTCGCGAACACTGAAGCTTTCTTT. The chain is built from TRBV6-1 and TRBJ1-1; D gene ambiguous. This CDR3 spans 15 amino acids. V dropped 5 bases and J dropped 1 base, with 14 bases sitting between them. In germline, CDR1 is MNHNS, CDR2 SASEGT.

The V and J genes are TRBV29-1 and TRBJ2-1; 13 bases line up with TRBD2. CDR1 is SQVTM, CDR2 ANQGSEA, per germline. The CDR3 covers 17 residues. The ends lost 7 bases at V and 0 bases at J; junction bases unmatched: 9. CDR3 amino acids: CSGGPGLAGSSYNEQFF. CDR3 DNA: TGCAGCGGGGGGCCGGGACTAGCGGGGAGCTCCTACAATGAGCAGTTCTTC.

This sequence joins TRBV10-1 and TRBJ2-7, with TRBD1 identical over 8 bases. Germline values: CDR1 WNHNN, CDR2 SYGVQD (reference sequence). This CDR3 spans 15 amino acids. V gave up 5 bases and J gave up 1 base; unmatched junction bases: 7. The CDR3 reads CASSKGTGASYEQYF. In DNA, the CDR3 is TGCGCCAGCAGTAAGGGGACAGGCGCTTCCTACGAGCAGTACTTC.

This sequence joins TRBV7-2 and TRBJ1-4; TRBD1 matches at 12 bases. Germline CDR1 SGHTA, CDR2 FQGNSA. Trimming at V came to 3 bases and at J to 10 bases, leaving 6 bases not matched to a gene. This CDR3 is 15 amino acids long. The CDR3 here is CASSLGTGGAGKLFF. CDR3 in DNA: TGTGCCAGCAGCTTGGGGACAGGGGGCGCGGGAAAACTGTTTTTT.

The chain combines TRBV7-9 with TRBJ1-1; D is ambiguous. Trimming shortened V by 5 bases and J by 0 bases, and 7 bases separated the two germline ends. This CDR3 contains 13 residues. Germline V lookup: CDR1 SEHNR, CDR2 FQNEAQ (reference sequence). DNA of the CDR3: TGTGCCAGCAGCCAAGACTTGAACACTGAAGCTTTCTTT. Translating gives CASSQDLNTEAFF.

The V and J genes are TRBV30 and TRBJ1-2, with 8 nucleotides matching TRBD1. The CDR3 consists of 12 residues. Germline V gives CDR1 GTSNPN, CDR2 SVGIG (reference sequence). The CDR3 nucleotides are TGTGCTCAGTGGACAGGGCACTATGGCTACACCTTC. Its translation: CAQWTGHYGYTF. Drawing the rest from reference TRBV30 and TRBJ1-2, the complete variable domain is SQTIHQWPATLVQPVGSPLSLECTVEGTSNPNLYWYRQAAGRGLQLLFYSVGIGQISSEVPQNLSASRPQDRQFILSSKKLLLSDSGFYLCAQWTGHYGYTFGSGTRLTVV.

The rearrangement uses TRBV7-9 and TRBJ2-1; a weak D match, TRBD2 (6 bases). CDR3 size: 12 residues. Germline V gene data show CDR1 as SEHNR and CDR2 as FQNEAQ (reference sequence). V shed 8 bases and J shed 3 bases, with 8 bases lying between them. The CDR3, as DNA: TGTGCCAGCGGGGGGTACTACAATGAGCAGTTCTTC. It translates to CASGGYYNEQFF.

This clone was seen only a few times. Sequence at one end of the junction differs from germline and may be a read error. The chain employs TRBV7-9 and TRBJ1-1; tentatively, D is TRBD1 (6 bases). The CDR3 consists of 16 residues. In germline, CDR1 is SEHNR, CDR2 FQNEAQ (reference sequence). CDR3 sequence: CSSSLTYRERNTEAFF. CDR3 nucleotide sequence: TGTTCCAGCAGCCTAACTTACAGGGAGAGGAACACTGAAGCTTTCTTT. Combining the CDR3 with reference TRBV7-9 and TRBJ1-1 gives the whole variable domain DTGVSQNPRHKITKRGQNVTFRCDPISEHNRLYWYRQTLGQGPEFLTYFQNEAQLEKSRLLSDRFSAERPKGSFSTLEIQRTEQGDSAMYLCSSSLTYRERNTEAFFGQGTRLTVV.

This clone is deemed medium-sized. The DNA for the CDR3 is TGTGCCAGCAGCCTGGGCTGGACTATTGAAGCTTTCTTT. Protein sequence: CASSLGWTIEAFF. The genes are TRBV7-8 and TRBJ1-1; no definite D call. The CDR3 has 13 residues. Trimming left V 5 bases short and J 7 bases short, with 14 bases between. Germline V CDR1 and CDR2: SGHVS, FQNEAQ. Filled out from reference TRBV7-8 and TRBJ1-1, the complete variable domain reads GAGVSQSPRYKVAKRGQDVALRCDPISGHVSLFWYQQALGQGPEFLTYFQNEAQLDKSGLPSDRFFAERPEGSVSTLKIQRTQQEDSAVYLCASSLGWTIEAFFGQGTRLTVV.

This chain joins TRBV11-3 and TRBJ1-1; unclear D gene. Germline loops: CDR1 SGHNT, CDR2 YENEEA. Trimming pared 2 bases from V and 7 bases from J, leaving 5 bases between. This CDR3 spans 11 amino acids. DNA of the CDR3: TGTGCCAGCAGCTTAAATAGTGAAGCTTTCTTT. Protein sequence: CASSLNSEAFF.

The rearrangement uses TRBV27 and TRBJ1-5; TRBD1 aligns across 11 bases. V lost 5 bases to trimming and J lost 4 bases; unmatched junction nucleotides: 10. The CDR3 runs 17 residues. In germline, CDR1 is MNHEY, CDR2 SMNVEV (reference sequence). For the CDR3, the DNA is TGTGCCAGCAGTCTAACGGGGACAGGGGGTTATAATCAGCCCCAGCATTTT. Translating gives CASSLTGTGGYNQPQHF.

The chain has TRBV5-6 and TRBJ1-6; the match to TRBD1 covers 7 bases. The CDR3 is 15 residues long. The junction had 4 bases not matched to a gene; V was cut back by 0 bases and J by 7 bases. The V gene's germline CDR1 is SGHDT and CDR2 YYEEEE. For the CDR3, the DNA is TGTGCCAGCAGCTTGGTCGGGACAGAGAATTCACCCCTCCACTTT. Residues: CASSLVGTENSPLHF.

This clone was observed a single time. The CDR3 DNA is TGTGCCAGCAGTTCCCTCCTTGCAACTAATGAAAAACTGTTTTTT. It yields the protein CASSSLLATNEKLFF. The chain links TRBV28 to TRBJ1-4; D is ambiguous. The CDR3 loop spans 15 amino acids. CDR1 MDHEN and CDR2 SYDVKM come from the germline V gene. V lost 4 bases and J 0 bases, leaving 9 bases between the germline ends.

This rearrangement joins TRBV5-4 to TRBJ2-7, with TRBD1 as a possible D gene (6 bases). The germline V gene has CDR1 SGHNT and CDR2 YYREEE (reference sequence). With 4 bases removed from V and 10 bases from J, the gap between germline ends came to 21 bases. The CDR3 is 14 amino acids. The CDR3 region is CASSPPNDRTDQYF. The CDR3 DNA reads as TGTGCCAGCAGCCCCCCCAACGACAGGACGGATCAGTACTTC.

On this clone itself: Sequence at one end of the junction differs from germline and may be a read error. The gene calls are TRBV6-6 and TRBJ2-7; a weak D match, TRBD1 (6 bases). Germline CDR1 reads MNHNY; CDR2 reads SVGAGI (reference sequence). This CDR3 comprises 14 residues. The DNA of the CDR3 is TGTGCCAGCAGTTCACCGGGACAAACCTACGGGCAGTACTTC. It is translated as CASSSPGQTYGQYF.

The chain is built from TRBV6-4 and TRBJ1-2; no clear D gene. Trimming stripped 7 bases from V and 10 bases from J, with 22 bases between. Germline V gives CDR1 MRHNA, CDR2 SNTAGT. This CDR3 spans 14 amino acids. The CDR3 reads CASKAGGGREDYTF. The DNA of the CDR3 is TGTGCCAGCAAGGCAGGTGGCGGAAGGGAGGACTACACCTTC.

The V gene is TRBV9, the J gene TRBJ2-7, with 7 positions matching TRBD1. Trimming at V came to 3 bases and at J to 5 bases, leaving 8 bases not matched to a gene. CDR3 length equals 14 residues. The germline V gene encodes CDR1 SGDLS and CDR2 YYNGEE. DNA of the CDR3: TGTGCCAGCAGCGCCCCGGGACAGTCCCACGAGCAGTACTTC. It translates to CASSAPGQSHEQYF.

V is TRBV6-1 and J is TRBJ1-4; tentatively, D is TRBD1 (6 bases). The germline CDR1 and CDR2 sequences are MNHNS and SASEGT. This CDR3 has 13 amino acids. V was trimmed by 1 base and J by 10 bases, leaving 10 bases between them. The CDR3 nucleotides read TGTGCCAGCAGTGAAGAAACAGGGACAAAACTGTTTTTT. Translating it yields CASSEETGTKLFF.

This clone was detected once. CDR3 sequence: CASSQDLTAGNTEAFF. The CDR3 bases are TGCGCCAGCAGCCAAGATCTTACAGCGGGTAACACTGAAGCTTTCTTT. This chain connects TRBV4-1 to TRBJ1-1; D is ambiguous. The CDR3 length is 16 residues. V shed 0 bases and J shed 2 bases, with 13 bases lying between them. Germline V gene lookup returns CDR1 MGHRA and CDR2 YSYEKL.